This TCR beta chain stems from a study of control samples from healthy donors and cancer patients. Sequencing was performed with immunoSEQ multiplex PCR; in TCRdb, only in-frame clones are kept and a portion is missing. The data hold approximately 120,000 clones, with more than 70% observed a single time. The receptor was isolated from a man in his 60s in good health. Sequencing input: blood.

This chain's CDR3 is CASSLDGAVRSTGGYTF. The DNA of the CDR3 is TGTGCCAGCAGCTTAGACGGAGCAGTACGCAGCACTGGTGGCTACACCTTC. The rearrangement joins TRBV11-2 to TRBJ1-2; the D is unclear. The length of the CDR3 is 17 residues. CDR1 SGHAT and CDR2 FQNNGV come from the germline V gene. Trimming pared 0 bases from V and 7 bases from J, leaving 21 bases between.